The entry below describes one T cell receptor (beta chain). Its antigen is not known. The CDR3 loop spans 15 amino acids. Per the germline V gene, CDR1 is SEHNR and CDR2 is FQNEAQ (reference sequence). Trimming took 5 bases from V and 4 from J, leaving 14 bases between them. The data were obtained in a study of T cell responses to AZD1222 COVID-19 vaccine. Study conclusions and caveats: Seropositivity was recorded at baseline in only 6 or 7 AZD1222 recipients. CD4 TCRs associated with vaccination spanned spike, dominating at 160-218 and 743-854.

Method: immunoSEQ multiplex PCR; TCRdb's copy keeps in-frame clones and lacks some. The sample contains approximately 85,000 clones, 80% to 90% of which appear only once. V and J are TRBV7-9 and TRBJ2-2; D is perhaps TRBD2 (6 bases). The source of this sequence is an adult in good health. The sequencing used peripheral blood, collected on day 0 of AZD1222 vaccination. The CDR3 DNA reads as TGTGCCAGCAGCCCCGGGATCGGGGGCACCGGGGAGCTGTTTTTT. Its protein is CASSPGIGGTGELFF.